A single sample is the source of the 27 T cell receptor beta chains below, sequenced in a study of blood T cell repertoires in COVID-19. This table comes from immunoSEQ multiplex PCR, and its TCRdb copy is limited to in-frame clones, with some not included. The table lists some 200,000 clones, around 86% of them singletons. Sample: peripheral blood. Receptors were obtained from a woman older than 75 in a cohort sampled during active or convalescent COVID-19.

In its sample, this clone was seen once. This chain joins TRBV12-5 and TRBJ1-1, with 7 bases identical to TRBD1. This CDR3 has 13 residues. The ends lost 2 bases at V and 6 bases at J; junction bases unmatched: 3. Germline V gives CDR1 LGHNT, CDR2 FRNRAP. The CDR3 bases are TGTGCTAGTGGTTTGACAGGGGTGCCTGAAGCTTTCTTT. It encodes CASGLTGVPEAFF.

This clone has more than one count but fewer than ten. The rearrangement joins TRBV11-2 to TRBJ2-7; 11 nucleotides agree with TRBD1. The CDR3 sequence is 15 residues long. V lost 0 bases and J lost 2; bases outside the gene matches: 0. The germline V gene has CDR1 SGHAT and CDR2 FQNNGV. The chain's CDR3 is CASSLEGQGAYEQYF. The CDR3 DNA reads TGTGCCAGCAGCTTAGAGGGACAGGGGGCCTACGAGCAGTACTTC.

The chain combines TRBV10-1 with TRBJ2-7; the D gene is possibly TRBD2 (5 bases). V lost 8 bases and J 4 bases, leaving 9 bases between the germline ends. CDR3 length: 11 residues. Germline CDR1 and CDR2: WNHNN and SYGVQD (reference sequence). CDR3 coding DNA: TGCGCCAGCCGGGATCATTACGAGCAGTACGTC. Its translation: CASRDHYEQYV.

The chain combines TRBV7-7 with TRBJ1-6; D is undetermined. The CDR3 loop spans 14 amino acids. Germline V lookup: CDR1 SSHAT, CDR2 FNYEAQ (reference sequence). Between the trimmed V and J ends, which lost 5 bases and 7 bases, there was a span of 12 bases. This CDR3 reads CASSLGATNSPLHF. The CDR3 region has the DNA TGTGCCAGCAGCCTCGGAGCCACCAATTCACCCCTCCACTTT.

This clone was seen only once. This chain uses TRBV3-1 (or the pseudogene TRBV3-2) with TRBJ1-2; possibly TRBD1 for D (6 bases). Germline V CDR1 and CDR2: LGHDT, YNNKEL (reference sequence). V lost 4 bases and J 4 bases, leaving 19 bases between the germline ends. The CDR3 is made up of 16 amino acids. CDR3 residues: CASSPPAGARGYGYTF. Written as DNA, the CDR3 is TGTGCCAGCAGCCCCCCGGCGGGGGCGCGAGGCTATGGCTACACCTTC.

This clone was seen a single time. The CDR3 here is CASTPEPQSRSPRYTF. CDR3 nucleotide sequence: TGTGCCAGCACCCCCGAGCCCCAAAGTAGATCGCCCCGCTACACCTTC. The rearrangement joins TRBV5-6 to TRBJ1-2; D gene unclear. Germline V gene lookup returns CDR1 SGHDT and CDR2 YYEEEE. The CDR3 loop spans 16 amino acids. V was shortened by 6 bases and J by 9 bases, with 27 bases between the two germline ends.

The V gene is TRBV2, the J gene TRBJ1-4; a weak D match, TRBD1 (6 bases). The length of the CDR3 is 15 residues. Germline V gene sequence: CDR1 SNHLY, CDR2 FYNNEI. Trimming took 5 bases from V and 3 from J, leaving 13 bases between them. In DNA form, the CDR3 reads TGTGCCAGCAGTCAGGCCAGGGGCCCTAATGAAAAACTGTTTTTT. Translating it yields CASSQARGPNEKLFF.

This clone was recorded only once. This sequence joins TRBV7-9 and TRBJ1-2; D gene unclear. CDR1 is SEHNR, CDR2 FQNEAQ, per germline (reference sequence). The CDR3 is 14 amino acids. Trimming left V 1 base short and J 6 bases short, with 12 bases between. CDR3 DNA: TGTGCCAGCAGCTTAGGGAGAGCCGTCGATGGCTACACCTTC. Its translation: CASSLGRAVDGYTF.

Notes on this clone: Other DNA variants within this sample encode the same CDR3. The J gene is TRBJ1-5, the V gene TRBV3-1 (or the pseudogene TRBV3-2); D unresolved. This CDR3 has 13 residues. Between the trimmed V and J ends, which lost 0 bases and 5 bases, there was a span of 5 bases. Germline CDR1 is LGHDT and CDR2 is YNNKEL (reference sequence). In DNA form, the CDR3 reads TGTGCCAGCAGCCAAGACTCCTATCAGCCCCAGCATTTT. It codes for CASSQDSYQPQHF.

The rearrangement joins TRBV6-5 to TRBJ1-4, with TRBD1 identical over 12 bases. The CDR3 is made up of 15 amino acids. Losses at the gene ends were 7 bases for V and 3 bases for J; bases not matched to a gene: 3. Per the germline V gene, CDR1 is MNHEY and CDR2 is SVGAGI. CDR3 residues: CASKGQGAANEKLFF. For the CDR3, the DNA is TGTGCCAGCAAGGGACAGGGGGCGGCTAATGAAAAACTGTTTTTT.

The CDR3 protein is CASSIAGVGYGYTF. CDR3 nucleotide sequence: TGTGCCAGTAGTATAGCAGGGGTGGGGTATGGCTACACCTTC. This chain links TRBV19 with TRBJ1-2, with a tentative D call TRBD1 (6 bases). Trimming took off 1 base at V and 5 bases at J, with 11 bases between the two ends. The CDR3 runs to 14 residues. Per germline, CDR1 LNHDA and CDR2 SQIVND (reference sequence). Together with reference TRBV19 and TRBJ1-2, the CDR3 gives the full variable domain: DGGITQSPKYLFRKEGQNVTLSCEQNLNHDAMYWYRQDPGQGLRLIYYSQIVNDFQKGDIAEGYSVSREKKESFPLTVTSAQKNPTAFYLCASSIAGVGYGYTFGSGTRLTVV.

This clone was seen a handful of times. V and J are TRBV4-2 and TRBJ2-2; 9 nucleotides match TRBD1. Unmatched junction bases numbered 2, after V lost 4 bases and J lost 2 bases. The CDR3 is made up of 15 amino acids. CDR1 is LGHNA and CDR2 is YNFKEQ in the germline V gene. The CDR3 coding sequence is TGTGCCAGCAGCCGGGACAGGGAAAACACCGGGGAGCTGTTTTTT. This sequence encodes CASSRDRENTGELFF.

The chain is built from TRBV5-1 and TRBJ2-7, with a possible D match to TRBD2 (5 bases). V was pared by 7 bases and J by 5 bases, with 16 bases between. The CDR3 sequence is 13 residues long. Germline CDR1 reads SGHRS; CDR2 reads YFSETQ. CDR3 amino acids: CASHLGGQNEQYF. CDR3 nucleotide sequence: TGCGCCAGCCACCTAGGAGGTCAGAACGAGCAGTACTTC. The full variable domain, its missing parts supplied by reference TRBV5-1 and TRBJ2-7, is KAGVTQTPRYLIKTRGQQVTLSCSPISGHRSVSWYQQTPGQGLQFLFEYFSETQRNKGNFPGRFSGRQFSNSRSEMNVSTLELGDSALYLCASHLGGQNEQYFGPGTRLTVT.

This chain connects TRBV4-1 to TRBJ2-1, with TRBD2 as a possible D gene (6 bases). There are 14 residues in the CDR3. Trimming shortened V by 5 bases and J by 3 bases, and 11 bases separated the two germline ends. Germline V gene lookup returns CDR1 MGHRA and CDR2 YSYEKL. The CDR3 region has the DNA TGCGCCAGCAGCACGGGACTTCTCTACAATGAGCAGTTCTTC. It translates to CASSTGLLYNEQFF.

The rearrangement uses TRBV6-5 and TRBJ1-2, with 10 positions matching TRBD1. The length of the CDR3 is 15 residues. Per germline, CDR1 MNHEY and CDR2 SVGAGI. J gave up 2 bases and V 2 bases, and 2 bases lay outside the gene matches. CDR3: CASSYRQGANYGYTF. DNA for the CDR3: TGTGCCAGCAGTTACCGACAGGGGGCGAACTATGGCTACACCTTC.

This chain connects TRBV5-5 to TRBJ1-1, with TRBD1 matching over 9 bases. The CDR3 is 18 residues long. After removal of 1 base from V and 6 bases from J, the junction contained 16 bases not matched to a gene. Looked up from germline, CDR1 is SGHKS and CDR2 is YYEKEE (reference sequence). Here the CDR3 DNA reads TGTGCCAGCAGCTTGAAGGGGACAGGGACCGCCGGGGACGCTGAAGCTTTCTTT. Protein product: CASSLKGTGTAGDAEAFF.

The rearrangement links TRBV9 to TRBJ1-4; possible D gene TRBD1, 6 bases. In germline, CDR1 is SGDLS, CDR2 YYNGEE. The CDR3 consists of 15 residues. Trimming removed 0 bases from V and 6 bases from J, with 12 bases in between. The CDR3 loop is CASSVDQGTDEKLFF. In DNA form, the CDR3 reads TGTGCCAGCAGCGTAGATCAGGGGACGGATGAAAAACTGTTTTTT.

The chain joins TRBV10-3 to TRBJ1-5; TRBD1 might be the D (6 bases). The CDR3 spans 14 residues. The V gene lost 4 bases and the J gene lost 5 bases, with 12 bases spanning the gap. CDR1 and CDR2 (germline): ENHRY, SYGVKD. In nucleotides, the CDR3 is TGTGCCATCAGTGGGTCGGCAGGGGATCAGCCCCAGCATTTT. Translated, it gives CAISGSAGDQPQHF.

The chain employs TRBV19 and TRBJ1-2; weak D call: TRBD1 (5 bases). Germline values: CDR1 LNHDA, CDR2 SQIVND (reference sequence). The CDR3 is 17 amino acids. The ends were cut back, 0 bases at V and 0 bases at J, with 14 bases in the middle. CDR3 sequence (DNA): TGTGCCAGTAGTATAGATCTGTGGGGCGGAACTAACTATGGCTACACCTTC. Protein: CASSIDLWGGTNYGYTF.

The rearrangement links TRBV24-1 to TRBJ2-1, with 12 bases lining up with TRBD2. V was pared by 3 bases and J by 5 bases, with 7 bases of the junction left unmatched. CDR1 and CDR2 from the germline V gene are KGHDR and SFDVKD. The CDR3 loop spans 17 amino acids. CDR3 nucleotides: TGTGCCACCAGTGATCCCCAACTAGCGGGAGGCAACAATGAGCAGTTCTTC. It translates to CATSDPQLAGGNNEQFF.

The chain joins TRBV6-5 to TRBJ1-1; no reliable D call. Germline CDR1 MNHEY, CDR2 SVGAGI. Trimming removed 1 base at V and 4 bases at J, with 10 bases between. The CDR3 has 14 amino acids. CDR3 sequence: CASSYLGRGTEAFF. CDR3 bases: TGTGCCAGCAGTTACTTGGGTCGGGGCACTGAAGCTTTCTTT.

The CDR3 sequence is CASSLRASEAFF. The DNA for the CDR3 is TGTGCCAGCAGTTTGCGAGCTTCTGAAGCTTTCTTT. J is TRBJ1-1 and V is TRBV12-3 or TRBV12-4; no reliable D call. The CDR3 loop spans 12 amino acids. V shed 3 bases and J shed 6 bases, with 8 bases lying between them.

The table lists this clone with a count of one. V and J are TRBV6-5 and TRBJ2-1; D may be TRBD1 (6 bases). The CDR3 totals 12 residues. V shed 7 bases and J shed 15 bases, with 19 bases lying between them. Germline loops: CDR1 MNHEY, CDR2 SVGAGI. In DNA form, the CDR3 reads TGTGCCAGCACCAGCCGACAGGTCGGTCGGTTCTTC. Its protein is CASTSRQVGRFF.

The chain is built from TRBV10-2 and TRBJ1-1, with 7 bases matching TRBD1. This CDR3 has 15 residues. Trimming took 8 bases from V and 1 from J; bases not matched to a gene: 10. Germline V gives CDR1 WSHSY, CDR2 SAAADI. The CDR3 loop is CASRLRGQKNTEAFF. The CDR3 region has the DNA TGCGCCAGCCGTCTGAGGGGGCAGAAGAACACTGAAGCTTTCTTT.

The V and J genes are TRBV6-5 and TRBJ1-1; 7 bases are shared with TRBD1. Looked up from germline, CDR1 is MNHEY and CDR2 is SVGAGI. CDR3 length equals 14 residues. Trimming at V came to 6 bases and at J to 0 bases, leaving 4 bases not matched to a gene. The CDR3 reads CASRGQVMNTEAFF. Here the CDR3 DNA reads TGTGCCAGCAGAGGACAGGTCATGAACACTGAAGCTTTCTTT.

The chain recombines TRBV5-6 with TRBJ2-7, with a weak D call TRBD1 (6 bases). Germline CDR1 reads SGHDT; CDR2 reads YYEEEE. V lost 3 bases to trimming and J lost 4 bases, with 20 bases between them. The CDR3 extends over 16 amino acids. The DNA for the CDR3 is TGTGCCAGCAGCTCGCCCGGATGGGACACCAGATACGAGCAGTACGTC. Translated: CASSSPGWDTRYEQYV.

V usage is TRBV7-9 and J usage is TRBJ2-1; 7 nucleotides agree with TRBD2. Germline loops: CDR1 SEHNR, CDR2 FQNEAQ (reference sequence). V was clipped by 5 bases and J by 7 bases; unmatched bases: 11. The CDR3 has 15 amino acids. The CDR3 is CASSLLSFGRNEQFF. The CDR3, as DNA: TGTGCCAGCAGCCTCCTTAGTTTCGGGAGGAATGAGCAGTTCTTC.